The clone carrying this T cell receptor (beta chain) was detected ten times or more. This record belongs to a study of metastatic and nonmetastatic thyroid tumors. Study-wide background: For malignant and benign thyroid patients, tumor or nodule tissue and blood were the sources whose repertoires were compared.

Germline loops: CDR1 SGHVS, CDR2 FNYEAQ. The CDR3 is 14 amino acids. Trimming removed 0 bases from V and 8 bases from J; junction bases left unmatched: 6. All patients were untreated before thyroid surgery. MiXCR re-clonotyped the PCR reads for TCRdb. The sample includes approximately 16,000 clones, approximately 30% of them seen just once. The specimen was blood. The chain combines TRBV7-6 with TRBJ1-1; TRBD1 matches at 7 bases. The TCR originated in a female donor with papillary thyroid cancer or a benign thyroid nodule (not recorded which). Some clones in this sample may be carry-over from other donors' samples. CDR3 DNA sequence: TGTGCCAGCAGCTTAGCAAGACAGGGAAAAGAAGCTTTCTTT. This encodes CASSLARQGKEAFF.